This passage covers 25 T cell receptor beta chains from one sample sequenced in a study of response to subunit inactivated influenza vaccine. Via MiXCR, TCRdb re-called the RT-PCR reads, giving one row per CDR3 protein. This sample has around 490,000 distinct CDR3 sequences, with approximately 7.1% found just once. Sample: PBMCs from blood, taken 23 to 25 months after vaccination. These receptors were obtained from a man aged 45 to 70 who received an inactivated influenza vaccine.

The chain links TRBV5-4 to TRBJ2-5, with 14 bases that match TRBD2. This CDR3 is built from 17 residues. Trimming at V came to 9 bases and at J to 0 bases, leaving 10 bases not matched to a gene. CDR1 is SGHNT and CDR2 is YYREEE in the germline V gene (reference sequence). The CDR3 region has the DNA TGTGCCATCGGCCCCGGGACTAGCGGGAGTAACCAAGAGACCCAGTACTTC. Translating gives CAIGPGTSGSNQETQYF. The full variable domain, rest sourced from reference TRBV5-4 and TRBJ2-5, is ETGVTQSPTHLIKTRGQQVTLRCSSQSGHNTVSWYQQALGQGPQFIFQYYREEENGRGNFPPRFSGLQFPNYSSELNVNALELDDSALYLCAIGPGTSGSNQETQYFGPGTRLLVL.

For the CDR3, the DNA is TGTGCCAGCAGCTTTGGGGCTCGGGGTGAAGCTTTCTTT. Translating it yields CASSFGARGEAFF. The chain uses TRBV7-2 and TRBJ1-1, with D tentatively TRBD1 (5 bases). V lost 3 bases and J lost 7, with 12 bases in between. There are 13 residues in the CDR3. Germline lookup yields CDR1 SGHTA and CDR2 FQGNSA.

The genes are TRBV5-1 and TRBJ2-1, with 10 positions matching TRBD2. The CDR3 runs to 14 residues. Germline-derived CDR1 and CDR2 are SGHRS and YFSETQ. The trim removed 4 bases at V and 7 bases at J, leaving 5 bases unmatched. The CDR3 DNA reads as TGCGCCAGCAGCCTAGCGGGAGCGATGAATGAGCAGTTCTTC. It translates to CASSLAGAMNEQFF.

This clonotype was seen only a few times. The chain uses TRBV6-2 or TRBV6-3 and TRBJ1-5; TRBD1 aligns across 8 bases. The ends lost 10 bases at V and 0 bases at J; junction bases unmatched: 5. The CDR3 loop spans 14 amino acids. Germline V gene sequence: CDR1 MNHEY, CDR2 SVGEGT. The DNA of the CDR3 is TGTGCCACTCGGACAGGGCTTAGCAATCAGCCCCAGCATTTT. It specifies CATRTGLSNQPQHF.

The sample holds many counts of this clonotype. CDR3 DNA: TGTGCCAGCACCATAGAGGCGGGAGTGGGAAACATTCAGTACTTC. Translation: CASTIEAGVGNIQYF. The chain carries TRBV6-2 or TRBV6-3 and TRBJ2-4, with 7 bases fitting TRBD2. The V and J ends lost 7 bases and 6 bases, in that order; junction bases with no gene match: 12. The CDR3 spans 15 residues. Germline CDR1 reads MNHEY; CDR2 reads SVGEGT.

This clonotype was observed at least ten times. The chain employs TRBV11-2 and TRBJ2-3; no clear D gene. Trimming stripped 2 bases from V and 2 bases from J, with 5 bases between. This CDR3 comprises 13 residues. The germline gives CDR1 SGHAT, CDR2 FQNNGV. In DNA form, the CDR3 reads TGTGCCAGCAGCTTACCAGTCACAGATACGCAGTATTTT. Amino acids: CASSLPVTDTQYF. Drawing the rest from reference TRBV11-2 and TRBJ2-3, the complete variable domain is EAGVAQSPRYKIIEKRQSVAFWCNPISGHATLYWYQQILGQGPKLLIQFQNNGVVDDSQLPKDRFSAERLKGVDSTLKIQPAKLEDSAVYLCASSLPVTDTQYFGPGTRLTVL.

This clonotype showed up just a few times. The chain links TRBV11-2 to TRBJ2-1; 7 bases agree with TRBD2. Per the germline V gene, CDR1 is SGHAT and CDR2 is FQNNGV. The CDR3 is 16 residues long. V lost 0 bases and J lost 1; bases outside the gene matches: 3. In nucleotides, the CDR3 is TGTGCCAGCAGCTTAGAACTAGCGCATTCCTACAATGAGCAGTTCTTC. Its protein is CASSLELAHSYNEQFF.

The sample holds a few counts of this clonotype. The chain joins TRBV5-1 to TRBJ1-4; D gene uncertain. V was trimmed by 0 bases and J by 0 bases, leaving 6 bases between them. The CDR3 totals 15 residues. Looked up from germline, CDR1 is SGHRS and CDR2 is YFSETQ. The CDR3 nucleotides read TGCGCCAGCAGCTTGGGCAGCTCAACTAATGAAAAACTGTTTTTT. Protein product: CASSLGSSTNEKLFF.

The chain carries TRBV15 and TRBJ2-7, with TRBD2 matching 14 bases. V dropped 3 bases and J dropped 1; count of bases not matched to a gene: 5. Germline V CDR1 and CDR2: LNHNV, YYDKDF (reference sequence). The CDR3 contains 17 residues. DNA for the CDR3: TGTGCCACCAGCAGTCCCGGGACTAGCGGGAGTTCCTACGAGCAGTACTTC. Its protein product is CATSSPGTSGSSYEQYF.

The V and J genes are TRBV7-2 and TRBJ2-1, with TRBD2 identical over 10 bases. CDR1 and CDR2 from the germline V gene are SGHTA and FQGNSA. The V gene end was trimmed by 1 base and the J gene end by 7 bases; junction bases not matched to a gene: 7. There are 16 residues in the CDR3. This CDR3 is CASSLVGSGGLNEQFF. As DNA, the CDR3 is TGTGCCAGCAGCTTAGTCGGTAGCGGGGGGCTTAATGAGCAGTTCTTC.

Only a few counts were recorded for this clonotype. The CDR3 nucleotides read TGTGCCAGCAGTTCAGGAGTAGCGGGAGGTACTGAGCAGTACTTC. Translated: CASSSGVAGGTEQYF. The genes are TRBV27 and TRBJ2-7, with TRBD2 identical over 10 bases. Germline loops: CDR1 MNHEY, CDR2 SMNVEV (reference sequence). V was pared by 4 bases and J by 7 bases, with 10 bases of the junction left unmatched. The CDR3 length is 15 residues.

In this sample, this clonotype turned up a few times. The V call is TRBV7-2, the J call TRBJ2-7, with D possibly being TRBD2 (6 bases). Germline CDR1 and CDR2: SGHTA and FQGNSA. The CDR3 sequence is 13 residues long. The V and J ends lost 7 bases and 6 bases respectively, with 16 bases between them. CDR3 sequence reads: CASTGRGLVEQYF. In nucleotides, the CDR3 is TGTGCCAGCACGGGGCGGGGTTTGGTCGAGCAGTACTTC. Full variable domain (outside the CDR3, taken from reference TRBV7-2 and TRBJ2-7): GAGVSQSPSNKVTEKGKDVELRCDPISGHTALYWYRQSLGQGLEFLIYFQGNSAPDKSGLPSDRFSAERTGGSVSTLTIQRTQQEDSAVYLCASTGRGLVEQYFGPGTRLTVT.

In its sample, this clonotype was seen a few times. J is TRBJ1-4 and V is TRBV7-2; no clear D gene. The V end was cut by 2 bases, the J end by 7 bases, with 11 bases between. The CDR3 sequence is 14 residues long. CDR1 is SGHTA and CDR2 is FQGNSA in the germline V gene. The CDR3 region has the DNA TGTGCCAGCAGCTTAATGTCCGGAGGTGAAAAACTGTTTTTT. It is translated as CASSLMSGGEKLFF.

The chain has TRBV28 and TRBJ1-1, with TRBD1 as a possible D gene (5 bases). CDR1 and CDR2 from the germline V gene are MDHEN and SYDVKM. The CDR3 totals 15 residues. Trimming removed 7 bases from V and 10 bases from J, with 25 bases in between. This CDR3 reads CASTPLSRAHPGAFF. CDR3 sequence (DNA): TGTGCCAGCACCCCCCTTTCCAGGGCTCATCCGGGAGCTTTCTTT.

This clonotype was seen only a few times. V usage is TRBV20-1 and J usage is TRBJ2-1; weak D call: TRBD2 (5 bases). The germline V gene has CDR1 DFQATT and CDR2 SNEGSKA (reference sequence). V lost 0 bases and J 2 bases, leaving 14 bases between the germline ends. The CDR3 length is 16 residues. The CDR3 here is CSARDKAPRAYNEQFF. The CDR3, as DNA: TGCAGTGCTAGAGATAAAGCGCCGAGGGCCTACAATGAGCAGTTCTTC.

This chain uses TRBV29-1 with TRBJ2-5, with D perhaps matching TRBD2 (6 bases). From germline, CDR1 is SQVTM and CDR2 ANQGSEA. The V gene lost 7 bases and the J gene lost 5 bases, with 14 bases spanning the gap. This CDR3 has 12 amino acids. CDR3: CSAGTDSETQYF. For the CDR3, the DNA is TGCAGCGCCGGGACTGACTCGGAGACCCAGTACTTC.

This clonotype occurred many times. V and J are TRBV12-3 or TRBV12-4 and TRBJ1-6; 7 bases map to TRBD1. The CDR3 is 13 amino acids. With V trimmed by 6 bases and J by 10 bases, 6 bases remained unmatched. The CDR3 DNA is TGTGCCAGCAGCCCAACAGGGGCATCACCCCTCCACTTT. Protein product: CASSPTGASPLHF.

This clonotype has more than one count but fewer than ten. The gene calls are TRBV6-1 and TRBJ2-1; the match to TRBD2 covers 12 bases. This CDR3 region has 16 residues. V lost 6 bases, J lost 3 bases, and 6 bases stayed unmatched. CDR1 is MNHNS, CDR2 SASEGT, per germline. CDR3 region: CASSPSGGAFYNEQFF. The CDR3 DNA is TGTGCCAGCAGCCCTAGCGGGGGGGCATTCTACAATGAGCAGTTCTTC.

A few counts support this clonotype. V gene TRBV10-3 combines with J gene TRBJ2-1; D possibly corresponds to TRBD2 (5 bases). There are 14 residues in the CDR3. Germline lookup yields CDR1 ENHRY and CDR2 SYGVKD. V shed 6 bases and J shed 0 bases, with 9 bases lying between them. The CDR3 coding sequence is TGTGCCATCAGGGAGAGGGCCTCCTACAATGAGCAGTTCTTC. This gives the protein CAIRERASYNEQFF.

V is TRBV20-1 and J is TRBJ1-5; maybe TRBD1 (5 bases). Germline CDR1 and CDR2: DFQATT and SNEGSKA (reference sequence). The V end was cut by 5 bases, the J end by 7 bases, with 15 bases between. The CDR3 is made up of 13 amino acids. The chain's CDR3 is CSAEQMGGQPQHF. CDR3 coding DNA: TGCAGTGCTGAACAGATGGGGGGACAGCCCCAGCATTTT.

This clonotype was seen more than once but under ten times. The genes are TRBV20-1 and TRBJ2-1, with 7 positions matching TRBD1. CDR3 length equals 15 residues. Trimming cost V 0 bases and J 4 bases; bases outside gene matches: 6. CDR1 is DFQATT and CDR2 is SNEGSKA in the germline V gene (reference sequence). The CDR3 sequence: CSARDYSRGYNEQFF. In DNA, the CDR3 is TGCAGTGCTAGAGATTATAGCAGGGGGTACAATGAGCAGTTCTTC.

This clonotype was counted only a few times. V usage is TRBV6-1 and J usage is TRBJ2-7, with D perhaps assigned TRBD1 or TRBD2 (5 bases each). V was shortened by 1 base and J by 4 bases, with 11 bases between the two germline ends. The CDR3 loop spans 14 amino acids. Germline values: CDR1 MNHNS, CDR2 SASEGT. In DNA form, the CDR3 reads TGTGCCAGCAGTGAAGTTCGGGGCGGGTACGAGCAGTACTTC. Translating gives CASSEVRGGYEQYF.

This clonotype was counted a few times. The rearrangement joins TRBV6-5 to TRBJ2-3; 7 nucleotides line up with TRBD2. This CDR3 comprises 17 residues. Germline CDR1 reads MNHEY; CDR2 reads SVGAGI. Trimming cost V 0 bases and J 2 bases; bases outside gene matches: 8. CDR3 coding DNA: TGTGCCAGCAGTTACTCTTGGGGGGGAATAATCACAGATACGCAGTATTTT. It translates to CASSYSWGGIITDTQYF.

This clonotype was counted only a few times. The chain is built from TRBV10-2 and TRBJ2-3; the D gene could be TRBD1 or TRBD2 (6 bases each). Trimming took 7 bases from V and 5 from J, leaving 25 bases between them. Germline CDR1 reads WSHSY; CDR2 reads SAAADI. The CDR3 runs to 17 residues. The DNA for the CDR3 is TGCGCCAGCATTAAGTTGCGGAGGGGGGCGGTCATAGATACGCAGTATTTT. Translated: CASIKLRRGAVIDTQYF.

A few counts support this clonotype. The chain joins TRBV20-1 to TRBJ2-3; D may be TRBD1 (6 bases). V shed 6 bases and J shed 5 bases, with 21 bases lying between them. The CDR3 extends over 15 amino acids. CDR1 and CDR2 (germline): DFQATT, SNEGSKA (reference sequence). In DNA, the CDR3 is TGCAGTGCCCCGTGGGGGCGCCCCGCAGAAGATACGCAGTATTTT. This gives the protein CSAPWGRPAEDTQYF.